This T cell receptor beta chain came from a study of beta chain features in type 1 diabetes. Overall study: Age and gender were similar between patients and healthy donors, as were cell yields.

Comments on this clone: Its antigen is unknown.

Trimming took 3 bases from V and 4 from J; bases not matched to a gene: 5. The CDR3 loop spans 15 amino acids. Germline V gene lookup returns CDR1 SGHTA and CDR2 FQGNSA. Points from the study as a whole: Among all four CD4+ subsets, Type 1 diabetes patients had TCRB CDR3s that were moderately but significantly shorter. Small HLA sub-analyses could not settle whether HLA shapes TCRB rearrangement.

The authors reverse transcribed all of the isolated RNA, so sequencing captured expressed TCRB transcripts. The table came from immunoSEQ multiplex PCR; TCRdb's copy has only in-frame clones and leaves some out. The sample includes about 660,000 clones, 11% to 15% seen only once; the top ten take 0.03% to 0.04%. One heparinised blood draw averaging around 100 mL was given by each donor. In all sorted populations, purity surpassed 95%. This TCR was recovered from a man younger than 30 with type 1 diabetes. The chain has TRBV7-2 and TRBJ1-2; 10 nucleotides align to TRBD1. Sequencing was done on a sample of naive CD4+ T cells from blood. This CDR3 is CASSFGTGVGYGYTF. The CDR3 DNA sequence: TGTGCCAGCAGCTTCGGGACAGGGGTGGGCTATGGCTACACCTTC. Variable domain in full (rest from reference TRBV7-2 and TRBJ1-2): GAGVSQSPSNKVTEKGKDVELRCDPISGHTALYWYRQSLGQGLEFLIYFQGNSAPDKSGLPSDRFSAERTGGSVSTLTIQRTQQEDSAVYLCASSFGTGVGYGYTFGSGTRLTVV.